A selection of T cell receptor beta chains follows, all from one sample in a study of T cells in Graves' hyperthyroidism and ophthalmopathy. TCRdb reanalysed the multiplex PCR reads using MiXCR and keeps one entry per CDR3 protein. The sample has over 350,000 distinct CDR3 sequences, 14% to 15% seen once. The sample comprised blood. These receptors originate from a young man with Graves' ophthalmopathy. Each CDR3 is given with its conserved first and last residue. Fields, in order: J gene, clone size, D gene, V gene, CDR3 length, CDR3 protein, CDR3 DNA. A D gene is named only where the DNA matches it firmly. Only part of the rows carry a size: once, few, many, or a class if the clone is expanded.

j_call: TRBJ2-4; clone_size: NA; d_call: NA; v_call: TRBV20-1; cdr3_length: 17; cdr3_aa: CSARDYGTSLSKNIQYF; cdr3_nt: TGCAGTGCTAGAGACTATGGAACTTCCTTATCCAAAAACATTCAGTACTTC
j_call: TRBJ2-1; clone_size: few; d_call: TRBD2; v_call: TRBV4-1; cdr3_length: 18; cdr3_aa: CASSQDLYTSGVYNEQFF; cdr3_nt: TGCGCCAGCAGCCAAGACTTATATACTAGCGGGGTATACAATGAGCAGTTCTTC
j_call: TRBJ1-1; clone_size: many; d_call: NA; v_call: TRBV28; cdr3_length: 14; cdr3_aa: CASSLLGGNTEAFF; cdr3_nt: TGTGCCAGCAGTTTGCTGGGCGGTAACACTGAAGCTTTCTTT
j_call: TRBJ2-2; clone_size: NA; d_call: NA; v_call: TRBV25-1; cdr3_length: 14; cdr3_aa: CASRDRDESGELFF; cdr3_nt: TGTGCCAGCAGAGATAGGGATGAATCCGGGGAGCTGTTTTTT
j_call: TRBJ1-6; clone_size: many; d_call: TRBD1; v_call: TRBV5-1; cdr3_length: 14; cdr3_aa: CASSFGQGGSPLHF; cdr3_nt: TGCGCCAGCAGCTTCGGACAGGGCGGTTCACCCCTCCACTTT
j_call: TRBJ2-3; clone_size: many; d_call: TRBD2; v_call: TRBV3-1; cdr3_length: 18; cdr3_aa: CASSQDGGLAGVWDTQYF; cdr3_nt: TGTGCCAGCAGCCAAGACGGAGGACTAGCGGGAGTCTGGGATACGCAGTATTTT
j_call: TRBJ2-6; clone_size: few; d_call: NA; v_call: TRBV11-2; cdr3_length: 15; cdr3_aa: CASSLYLGGANVLTF; cdr3_nt: TGTGCCAGCAGCTTATATCTTGGAGGTGCCAACGTCCTGACTTTC
j_call: TRBJ1-5; clone_size: many; d_call: TRBD1; v_call: TRBV2; cdr3_length: 13; cdr3_aa: CAGNRDRDQPQHF; cdr3_nt: TGTGCCGGTAACCGGGACAGGGACCAGCCCCAGCATTTT
j_call: TRBJ1-1; clone_size: NA; d_call: NA; v_call: TRBV18; cdr3_length: 15; cdr3_aa: CASSPLSGLGTEAFF; cdr3_nt: TGTGCCAGCTCACCACTGTCCGGGCTTGGCACTGAAGCTTTCTTT
j_call: TRBJ1-6; clone_size: few; d_call: NA; v_call: TRBV30; cdr3_length: 12; cdr3_aa: CAWSPPLGPLHF; cdr3_nt: TGTGCCTGGAGCCCCCCCCTGGGGCCCCTCCACTTT
j_call: TRBJ1-3; clone_size: many; d_call: NA; v_call: TRBV6-1; cdr3_length: 15; cdr3_aa: CASSEVEGTGNTIYF; cdr3_nt: TGTGCCAGCAGTGAAGTAGAGGGCACGGGAAACACCATATATTTT
j_call: TRBJ2-7; clone_size: many; d_call: NA; v_call: TRBV7-3; cdr3_length: 15; cdr3_aa: CASSLRGGLTYEQYF; cdr3_nt: TGTGCCAGCAGCTTAAGGGGCGGTCTCACCTACGAGCAGTACTTC
j_call: TRBJ2-1; clone_size: NA; d_call: TRBD2; v_call: TRBV14; cdr3_length: 15; cdr3_aa: CASSQAPSGGGEQFF; cdr3_nt: TGTGCCAGCAGCCAAGCACCTTCCGGGGGGGGTGAGCAGTTCTTC
j_call: TRBJ2-7; clone_size: NA; d_call: TRBD2; v_call: TRBV24-1; cdr3_length: 20; cdr3_aa: CATSDLGEGREGLVLGEQYF; cdr3_nt: TGTGCCACCAGTGATTTGGGGGAGGGGCGGGAGGGCCTGGTATTGGGCGAGCAGTACTTC
j_call: TRBJ1-2; clone_size: few; d_call: TRBD1; v_call: TRBV30; cdr3_length: 13; cdr3_aa: CAWSVQGAFGYTF; cdr3_nt: TGTGCCTGGAGTGTACAGGGGGCTTTCGGCTACACCTTC
j_call: TRBJ1-6; clone_size: few; d_call: NA; v_call: TRBV5-5; cdr3_length: 16; cdr3_aa: CASSLSIRVDNSPLHF; cdr3_nt: TGTGCCAGCAGCTTATCCATAAGGGTTGACAATTCACCCCTCCACTTT
j_call: TRBJ2-1; clone_size: few; d_call: NA; v_call: TRBV18; cdr3_length: 15; cdr3_aa: CASSLSWKVGAEQFF; cdr3_nt: TGTGCCAGCTCACTGTCCTGGAAGGTGGGCGCTGAGCAGTTCTTC
j_call: TRBJ2-7; clone_size: many; d_call: NA; v_call: TRBV7-6; cdr3_length: 15; cdr3_aa: CASSLGAGRSYEQYF; cdr3_nt: TGTGCCAGCAGCTTAGGGGCAGGCCGATCCTACGAGCAGTACTTC
j_call: TRBJ2-7; clone_size: once; d_call: TRBD2; v_call: TRBV28; cdr3_length: 19; cdr3_aa: CASSHTSGTSGRATYEQYF; cdr3_nt: TGTGCCAGCAGCCACACGTCCGGGACTAGCGGGAGGGCAACCTACGAGCAGTACTTC
j_call: TRBJ2-5; clone_size: few; d_call: NA; v_call: TRBV5-1; cdr3_length: 13; cdr3_aa: CASSTGLGETQYF; cdr3_nt: TGCGCCAGCAGCACGGGGTTGGGAGAGACCCAGTACTTC
j_call: TRBJ2-7; clone_size: many; d_call: NA; v_call: TRBV5-1; cdr3_length: 16; cdr3_aa: CASSLAGATSSYEQYF; cdr3_nt: TGCGCCAGCAGCTTGGCGGGGGCCACCAGCTCCTACGAGCAGTACTTC
j_call: TRBJ2-5; clone_size: NA; d_call: NA; v_call: TRBV11-3; cdr3_length: 14; cdr3_aa: CASSFVGYRKTQYF; cdr3_nt: TGTGCCAGCAGCTTTGTGGGCTACCGTAAGACCCAGTACTTC
j_call: TRBJ1-6; clone_size: NA; d_call: TRBD1; v_call: TRBV10-2; cdr3_length: 13; cdr3_aa: CASRGQDPSPLHF; cdr3_nt: TGCGCCAGCAGGGGACAGGACCCTTCACCCCTCCACTTT
j_call: TRBJ1-4; clone_size: few; d_call: NA; v_call: TRBV9; cdr3_length: 16; cdr3_aa: CASSVAGAVPYEKLFF; cdr3_nt: TGTGCCAGCAGCGTAGCGGGAGCAGTTCCTTATGAAAAACTGTTTTTT